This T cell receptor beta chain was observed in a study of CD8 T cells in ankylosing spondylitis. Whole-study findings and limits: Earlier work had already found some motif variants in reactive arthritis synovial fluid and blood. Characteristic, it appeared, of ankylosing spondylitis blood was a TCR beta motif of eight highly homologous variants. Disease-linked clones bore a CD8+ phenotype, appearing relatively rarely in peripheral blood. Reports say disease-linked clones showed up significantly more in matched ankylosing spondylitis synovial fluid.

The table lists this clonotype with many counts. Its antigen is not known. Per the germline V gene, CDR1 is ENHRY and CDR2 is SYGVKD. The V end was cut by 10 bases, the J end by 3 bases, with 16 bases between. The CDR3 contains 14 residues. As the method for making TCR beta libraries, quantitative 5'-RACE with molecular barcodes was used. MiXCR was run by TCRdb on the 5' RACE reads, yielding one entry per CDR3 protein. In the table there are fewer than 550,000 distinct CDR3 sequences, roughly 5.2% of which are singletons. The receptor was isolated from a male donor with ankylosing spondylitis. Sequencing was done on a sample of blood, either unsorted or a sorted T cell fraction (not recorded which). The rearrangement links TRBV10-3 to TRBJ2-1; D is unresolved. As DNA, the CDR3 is TGTGCCACTGACCAATCCACCTACTACAATGAGCAGTTCTTC. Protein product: CATDQSTYYNEQFF.